This TCR beta chain was identified in a study of shared clonotypes between healthy human individuals. The CDR3 is 13 residues long. The trim removed 6 bases at V and 5 bases at J, leaving 7 bases unmatched. The germline gives CDR1 SGHAT, CDR2 FQNNGV. Generated by immunoSEQ multiplex PCR, the TCRdb table keeps only in-frame clones and is missing some. The sample has approximately 1.4 million clones, 95% to 99% seen once. This clonotype originated in a young man in good health. Sample: naive CD4+ T cells sorted from blood. Subset denoted: CD45RA+ positively selected. This rearrangement joins TRBV11-2 to TRBJ2-7, with 7 nucleotides matching TRBD2. The CDR3 sequence: CASRFFGGDEQYF. CDR3 bases: TGTGCCAGCAGATTCTTTGGGGGGGACGAGCAGTACTTC.